This T cell receptor beta chain was profiled in a study of STAT3 mutations in large granular lymphocyte leukemia. Study-wide background: Immunosuppressive therapy was given to more than half of T-LGLL patients.

A remark on this clone: Its matching antigen is unknown.

TCRdb keeps only in-frame clones here, not all; method: immunoSEQ multiplex PCR. The sample has approximately 31,000 clones; approximately 86% are singletons. General study findings and limits: Treatment regimens differed across patients between samplings. Every T-LGLL patient had at least one immunodominant TCRbeta clonotype.

The V and J ends lost 4 bases and 0 bases respectively, with 8 bases between them. The CDR3 length is 14 residues. CDR1 and CDR2 from the germline V gene are MNHEY and SVGAGI. This receptor was taken from a man aged 55 to 70 with T-cell large granular lymphocyte leukemia. Some clones in this sample may be carry-over from other donors' samples. The rearrangement uses TRBV6-5 and TRBJ2-3; D unclear. Sequencing was performed on peripheral blood mononuclear cells. As DNA, the CDR3 is TGTGCCAGCAGTTGGAAGGAAAGCACAGATACGCAGTATTTT. Its translation is CASSWKESTDTQYF.